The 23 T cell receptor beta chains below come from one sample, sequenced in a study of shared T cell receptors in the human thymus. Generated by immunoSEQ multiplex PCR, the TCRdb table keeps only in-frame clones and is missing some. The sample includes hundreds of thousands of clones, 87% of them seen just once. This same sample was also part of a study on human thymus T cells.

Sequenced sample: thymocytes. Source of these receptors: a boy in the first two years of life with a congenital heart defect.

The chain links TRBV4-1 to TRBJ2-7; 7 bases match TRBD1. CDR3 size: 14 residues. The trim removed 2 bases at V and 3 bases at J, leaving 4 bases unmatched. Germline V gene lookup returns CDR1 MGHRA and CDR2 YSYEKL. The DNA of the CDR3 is TGCGCCAGCAGCCAAACTCCAGGGGGCTACGAGCAGTACTTC. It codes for CASSQTPGGYEQYF.

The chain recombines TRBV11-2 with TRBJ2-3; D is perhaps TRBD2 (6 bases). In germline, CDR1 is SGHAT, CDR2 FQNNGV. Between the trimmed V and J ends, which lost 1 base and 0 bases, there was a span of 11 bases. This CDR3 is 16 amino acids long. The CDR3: CASSLVSGLSTDTQYF. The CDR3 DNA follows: TGTGCCAGCAGCTTAGTCTCGGGACTTAGCACAGATACGCAGTATTTT.

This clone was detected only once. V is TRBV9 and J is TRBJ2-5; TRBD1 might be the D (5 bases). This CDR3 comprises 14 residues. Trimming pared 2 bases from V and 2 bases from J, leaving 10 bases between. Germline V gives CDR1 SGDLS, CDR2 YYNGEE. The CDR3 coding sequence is TGTGCCAGCAGCGTTCGCCGACAGCAAGAGACCCAGTACTTC. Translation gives CASSVRRQQETQYF.

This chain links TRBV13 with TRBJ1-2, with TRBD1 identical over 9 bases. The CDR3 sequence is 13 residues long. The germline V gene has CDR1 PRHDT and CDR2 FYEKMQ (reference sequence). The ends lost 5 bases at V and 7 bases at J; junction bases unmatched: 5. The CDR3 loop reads CASSPGQGIGYTF. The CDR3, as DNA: TGTGCCAGCAGCCCCGGACAGGGGATTGGCTACACCTTC. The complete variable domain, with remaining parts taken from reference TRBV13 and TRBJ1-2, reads AAGVIQSPRHLIKEKRETATLKCYPIPRHDTVYWYQQGPGQDPQFLISFYEKMQSDKGSIPDRFSAQQFSDYHSELNMSSLELGDSALYFCASSPGQGIGYTFGSGTRLTVV.

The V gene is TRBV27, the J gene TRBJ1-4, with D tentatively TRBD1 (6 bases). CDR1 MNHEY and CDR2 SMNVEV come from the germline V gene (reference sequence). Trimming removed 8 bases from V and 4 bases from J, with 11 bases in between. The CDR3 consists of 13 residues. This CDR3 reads CASSDRINEKLFF. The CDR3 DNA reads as TGTGCCAGCTCGGACAGAATTAATGAAAAACTGTTTTTT.

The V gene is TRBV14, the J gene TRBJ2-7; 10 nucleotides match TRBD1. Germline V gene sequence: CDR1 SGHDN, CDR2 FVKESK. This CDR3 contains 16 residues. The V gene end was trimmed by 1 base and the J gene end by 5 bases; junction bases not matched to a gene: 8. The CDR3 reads CASSQGKETGGHEQYF. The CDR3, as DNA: TGTGCCAGCAGCCAAGGGAAAGAGACAGGGGGCCACGAGCAGTACTTC.

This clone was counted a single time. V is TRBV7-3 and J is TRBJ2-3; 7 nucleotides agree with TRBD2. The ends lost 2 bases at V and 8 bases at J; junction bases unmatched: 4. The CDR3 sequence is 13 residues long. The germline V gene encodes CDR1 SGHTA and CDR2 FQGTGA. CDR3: CASSLSLAGTQYF. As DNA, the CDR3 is TGTGCCAGCAGCTTATCATTAGCGGGTACGCAGTATTTT.

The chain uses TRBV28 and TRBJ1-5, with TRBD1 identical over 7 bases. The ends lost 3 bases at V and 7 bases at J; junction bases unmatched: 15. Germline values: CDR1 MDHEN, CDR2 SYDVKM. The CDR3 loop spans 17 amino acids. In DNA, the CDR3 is TGTGCCAGCAGTTTTAGGGGGCGGGGGGACGTGAGCCAGCCCCAGCATTTT. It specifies CASSFRGRGDVSQPQHF.

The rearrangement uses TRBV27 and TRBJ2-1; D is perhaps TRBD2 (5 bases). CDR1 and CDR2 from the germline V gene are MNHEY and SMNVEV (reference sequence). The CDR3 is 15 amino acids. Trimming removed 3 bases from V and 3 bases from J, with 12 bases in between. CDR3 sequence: CASSFGSGVYNEQFF. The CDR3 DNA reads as TGTGCCAGCAGTTTTGGGAGCGGCGTCTACAATGAGCAGTTCTTC.

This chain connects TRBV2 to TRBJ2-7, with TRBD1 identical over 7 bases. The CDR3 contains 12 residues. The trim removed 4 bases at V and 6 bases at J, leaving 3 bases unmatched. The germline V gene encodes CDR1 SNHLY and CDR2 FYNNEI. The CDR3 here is CASSVTGVEQYF. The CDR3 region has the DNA TGTGCCAGCAGTGTAACAGGGGTCGAGCAGTACTTC.

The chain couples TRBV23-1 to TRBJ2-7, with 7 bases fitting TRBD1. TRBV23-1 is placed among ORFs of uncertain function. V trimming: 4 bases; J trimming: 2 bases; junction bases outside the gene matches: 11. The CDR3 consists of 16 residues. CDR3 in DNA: TGCGCCAGCAGTCTTCCCCCAGGGGGTTCGACCTACGAGCAGTACTTC. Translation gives CASSLPPGGSTYEQYF.

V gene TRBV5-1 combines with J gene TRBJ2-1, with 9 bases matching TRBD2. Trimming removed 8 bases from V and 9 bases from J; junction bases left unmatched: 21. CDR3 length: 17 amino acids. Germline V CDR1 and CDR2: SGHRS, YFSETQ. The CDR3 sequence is CASTKNTSGHLRGEQFF. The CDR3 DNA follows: TGCGCCAGTACCAAGAACACTAGCGGGCACCTGCGGGGTGAGCAGTTCTTC.

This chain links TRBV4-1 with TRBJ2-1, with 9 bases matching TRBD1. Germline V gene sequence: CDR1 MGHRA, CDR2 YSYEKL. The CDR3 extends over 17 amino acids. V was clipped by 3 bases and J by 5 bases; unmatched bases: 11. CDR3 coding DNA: TGCGCCAGCAGCCAGGGTTCGGACAGGGGCCGAAACAATGAGCAGTTCTTC. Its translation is CASSQGSDRGRNNEQFF.

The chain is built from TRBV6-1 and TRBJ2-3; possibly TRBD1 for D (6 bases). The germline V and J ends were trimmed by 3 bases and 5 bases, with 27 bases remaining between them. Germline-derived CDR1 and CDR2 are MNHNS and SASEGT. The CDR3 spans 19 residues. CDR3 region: CASSETGVKVGEKGDTQYF. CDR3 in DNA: TGTGCCAGCAGTGAGACAGGCGTTAAGGTTGGTGAAAAGGGAGATACGCAGTATTTT.

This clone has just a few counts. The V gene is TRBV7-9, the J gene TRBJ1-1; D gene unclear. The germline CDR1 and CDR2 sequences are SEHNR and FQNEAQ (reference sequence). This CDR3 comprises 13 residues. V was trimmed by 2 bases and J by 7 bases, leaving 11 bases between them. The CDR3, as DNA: TGTGCCAGCAGCTTACTCCACTCTCTTGAAGCTTTCTTT. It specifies CASSLLHSLEAFF.

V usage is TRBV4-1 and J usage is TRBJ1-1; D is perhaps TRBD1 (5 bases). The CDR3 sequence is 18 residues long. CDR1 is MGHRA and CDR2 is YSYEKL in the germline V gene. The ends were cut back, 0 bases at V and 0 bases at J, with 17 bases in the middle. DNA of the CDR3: TGCGCCAGCAGCCAAGAATCCCTCCGCAGGGAACTGAACACTGAAGCTTTCTTT. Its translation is CASSQESLRRELNTEAFF.

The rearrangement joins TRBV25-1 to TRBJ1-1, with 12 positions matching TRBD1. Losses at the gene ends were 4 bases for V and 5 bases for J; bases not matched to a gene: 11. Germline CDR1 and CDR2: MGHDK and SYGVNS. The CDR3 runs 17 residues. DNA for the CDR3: TGTGCCAGCAGTGGGGACAGGGGGCCATCATGGAGGACTGAAGCTTTCTTT. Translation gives CASSGDRGPSWRTEAFF.

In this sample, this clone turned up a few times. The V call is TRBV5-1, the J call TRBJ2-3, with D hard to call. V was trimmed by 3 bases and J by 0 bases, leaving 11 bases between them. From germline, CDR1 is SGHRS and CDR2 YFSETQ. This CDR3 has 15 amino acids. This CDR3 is CASSSQHPSTDTQYF. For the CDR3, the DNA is TGCGCCAGCAGCTCCCAACATCCGAGCACAGATACGCAGTATTTT. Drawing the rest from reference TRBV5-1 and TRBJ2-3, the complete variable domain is KAGVTQTPRYLIKTRGQQVTLSCSPISGHRSVSWYQQTPGQGLQFLFEYFSETQRNKGNFPGRFSGRQFSNSRSEMNVSTLELGDSALYLCASSSQHPSTDTQYFGPGTRLTVL.

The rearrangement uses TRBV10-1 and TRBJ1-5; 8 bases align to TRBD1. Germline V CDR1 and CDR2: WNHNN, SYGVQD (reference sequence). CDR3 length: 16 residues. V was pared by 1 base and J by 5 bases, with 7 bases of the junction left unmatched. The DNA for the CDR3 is TGCGCCAGCAGTGAGTTCCGGACAGGGTGGGATCAGCCCCAGCATTTT. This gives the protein CASSEFRTGWDQPQHF.

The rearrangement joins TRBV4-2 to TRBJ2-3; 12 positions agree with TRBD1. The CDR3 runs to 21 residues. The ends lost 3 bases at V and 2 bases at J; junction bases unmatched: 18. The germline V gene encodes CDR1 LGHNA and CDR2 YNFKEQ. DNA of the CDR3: TGTGCCAGCAGCCATACCGCCGGGACAGGGGGCAACGGGGAGAACACAGATACGCAGTATTTT. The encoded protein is CASSHTAGTGGNGENTDTQYF.

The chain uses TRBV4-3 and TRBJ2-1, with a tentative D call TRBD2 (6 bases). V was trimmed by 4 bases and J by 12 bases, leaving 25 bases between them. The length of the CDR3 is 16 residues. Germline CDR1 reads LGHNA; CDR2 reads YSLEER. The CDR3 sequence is CASSRAVNGGVSRQFF. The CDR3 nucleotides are TGCGCCAGCAGCCGGGCAGTCAACGGGGGAGTGTCGAGGCAGTTCTTC.

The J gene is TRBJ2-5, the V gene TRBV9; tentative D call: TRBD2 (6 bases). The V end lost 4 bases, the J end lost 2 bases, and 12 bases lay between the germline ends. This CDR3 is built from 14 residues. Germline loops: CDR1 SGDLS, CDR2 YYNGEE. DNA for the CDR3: TGTGCCAGCAGCCCCCCTAGCGCGCAAGAGACCCAGTACTTC. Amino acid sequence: CASSPPSAQETQYF. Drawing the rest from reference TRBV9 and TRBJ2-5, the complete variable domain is DSGVTQTPKHLITATGQRVTLRCSPRSGDLSVYWYQQSLDQGLQFLIQYYNGEERAKGNILERFSAQQFPDLHSELNLSSLELGDSALYFCASSPPSAQETQYFGPGTRLLVL.

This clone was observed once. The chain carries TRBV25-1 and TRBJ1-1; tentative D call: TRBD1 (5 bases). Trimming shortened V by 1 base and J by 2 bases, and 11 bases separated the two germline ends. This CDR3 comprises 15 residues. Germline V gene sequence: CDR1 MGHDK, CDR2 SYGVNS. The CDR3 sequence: CASSEWAGQNTEAFF. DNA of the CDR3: TGTGCCAGCAGTGAATGGGCCGGACAAAACACTGAAGCTTTCTTT.